This T cell receptor beta chain was observed in a study of neurological immune-mediated disorders (dated by TCRdb to between 2017 and 2020). A note on the overall study: Among the 34 multiple sclerosis patients, relapsing-remitting MS was present in roughly 30 and secondary progressive MS was present in 3. The cohort was made up of about 66 subjects, consisting of roughly 15 HAM/TSP patients, around 35 multiple sclerosis patients and 20 healthy controls. The approximately 110 TCR-beta libraries included longitudinal samples, technical triplicates and paired sorted CD4+ and CD8+ T-cell subsets alongside PBMC samples. Peripheral blood TCR-beta repertoires from HTLV-I-associated myelopathy (HAM/TSP) patients, multiple sclerosis patients and healthy controls were compared by UMI-based sequencing. The paper's findings and limits, for the study overall: Across subjects, expanded clones never shared an identical CDR3 amino acid sequence, which suggests that the TCR-beta repertoires in every group were private. TCR clonal expansion was highest in HAM/TSP patients and lowest in MS patients, with MS patients falling below even healthy controls. No association of the MS cluster with clinical or MRI features was observed, and the need for larger cohorts was stated by the authors. Repertoires from 18 of 34 MS patients were grouped by phylogenetic analysis into a cluster of related CDR3 sequences, suggesting a possible repertoire-level signature.

This clonotype was picked up many times. Its target antigen remains unknown. No quality values exist for individual bases; no much larger clone is one base distant. For unsorted PBMC libraries, 2 million PBMCs were used after storage in RNAlater at -80 degrees C until RNA extraction. The multiple sclerosis patients were enrolled in a US clinical protocol that evaluated disease progression with magnetic resonance imaging. Peripheral blood was subjected to Ficoll-Hypaque density gradient centrifugation to isolate PBMCs, which were then cryopreserved in liquid nitrogen. To synthesize cDNA, template-switch 5'RACE was performed with a primer carrying a 10-nucleotide random unique molecular identifier so that each TCR transcript was tagged. Each sequencing run produced over 200 million TCR-beta sequences covering 15-18 subjects. The RNeasy kit was used for extraction of total RNA. TCR-beta VDJ regions were amplified with primers for the TCR constant region and the 5'RACE anchor, using the KAPA Real-time Library Amplification kit. A first PCR added sample indexes and Illumina adaptors, and a second PCR then raised library yield. After purification with Ampure beads, the TCR product of roughly 650 bp was size-selected on a 2% E-gel SizeSelection system. Library quality was checked on a Bioanalyzer, concentration was measured with Qubit, and libraries were quantified with the Kapa Library Quantification kit before pooling. An Illumina HiSeq 2500 sequenced the libraries paired-end 2 x 150 bp. To increase sequence diversity, roughly 24-32% phiX was spiked into each library pool. Concerning the study's data processing: Quality-filtered reads were processed with the UMI-based MiGEC pipeline, which removed over 85% of raw TCR sequences during error correction. IMGT germline references were used for aligning VDJ genes, and each clonotype was defined as a unique CDR3 amino acid sequence together with its V-J genes. Clonal expansion, Shannon diversity and CDR3 relatedness (CalcPairwiseDistances, ClusterSamples) were evaluated with VDJtools, and phylogenetic trees were built with CLCbio workbench. Using coefficient-of-variation modelling across technical triplicates, the study counted a clone as expanded if it had at least 8 unique UMIs. The public reads were quality trimmed at Q25 with fastp and then assembled into clones with MiXCR by TCRdb, keeping productive beta chains. Each record represents a unique CDR3 protein, reported with the most common genes and DNA among its rows. TCRdb, not the original authors, processed these V and J calls. The sample records under 80,000 distinct CDR3 sequences, 4% to 6% of which are singletons. The top ten constitute approximately 2.8% of the sample.

The sequencing sample was made of PBMCs. This receptor was obtained from a woman younger than 45 with multiple sclerosis.

The DNA sequence is as follows: TGTGCCAGCAGTTTAAACAGGGGAGATGGCTACACCTTC. This sequence encodes CASSLNRGDGYTF. The V gene is TRBV12-3 or TRBV12-4 and the J gene is TRBJ1-2; 7 middle bases align to TRBD1. Unmatched junction bases come to 3, with V trimmed by 2 bases and J by 6 bases. Measured from the cysteine to the phenylalanine, the CDR3 is 13 residues long. The entry retains the CDR3 DNA only, 39 bases that are in frame from base 1.